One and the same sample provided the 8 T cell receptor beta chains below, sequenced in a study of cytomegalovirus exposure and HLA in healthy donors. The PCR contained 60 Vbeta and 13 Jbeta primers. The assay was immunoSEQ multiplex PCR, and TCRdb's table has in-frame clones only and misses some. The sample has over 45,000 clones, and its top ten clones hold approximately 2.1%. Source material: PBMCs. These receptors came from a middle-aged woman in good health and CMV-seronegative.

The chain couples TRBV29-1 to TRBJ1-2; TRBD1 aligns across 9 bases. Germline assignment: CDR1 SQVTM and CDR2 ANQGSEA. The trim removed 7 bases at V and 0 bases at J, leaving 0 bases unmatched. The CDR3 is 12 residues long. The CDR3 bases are TGCAGCGGACAGGGGGCTAACTATGGCTACACCTTC. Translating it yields CSGQGANYGYTF.

The CDR3 DNA follows: TGTGCCAGCAGTCGAGCGGGGGAGAGCTCCTACGAGCAGTACTTC. Translation: CASSRAGESSYEQYF. The chain links TRBV7-9 to TRBJ2-7, with TRBD2 matching 8 bases. The V and J ends lost 6 bases and 0 bases, in that order; junction bases with no gene match: 7. Germline assignment: CDR1 SEHNR and CDR2 FQNEAQ (reference sequence). This CDR3 comprises 15 residues.

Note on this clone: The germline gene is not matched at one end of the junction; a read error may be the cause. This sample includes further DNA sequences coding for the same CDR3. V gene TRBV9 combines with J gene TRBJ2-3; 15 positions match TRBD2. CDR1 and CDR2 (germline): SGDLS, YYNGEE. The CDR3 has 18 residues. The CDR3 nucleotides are TGTGCCAACAGCGGACTAGCGGGGGGGCCAAGCTCGGCAGATACGCAGTATTTT. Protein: CANSGLAGGPSSADTQYF.

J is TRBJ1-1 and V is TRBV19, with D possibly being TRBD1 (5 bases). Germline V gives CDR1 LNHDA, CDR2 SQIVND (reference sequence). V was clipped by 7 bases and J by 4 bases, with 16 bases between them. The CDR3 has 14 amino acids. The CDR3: CASKSQGGGTEAFF. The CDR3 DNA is TGTGCCAGTAAGAGTCAGGGCGGTGGCACTGAAGCTTTCTTT.

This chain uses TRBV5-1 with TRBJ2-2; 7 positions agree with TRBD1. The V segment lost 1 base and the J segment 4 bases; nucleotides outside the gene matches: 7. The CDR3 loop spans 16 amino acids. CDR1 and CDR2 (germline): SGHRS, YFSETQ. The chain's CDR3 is CASSLSLQGSTGELFF. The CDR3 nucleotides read TGCGCCAGCAGCTTGTCTTTACAGGGGAGCACCGGGGAGCTGTTTTTT.

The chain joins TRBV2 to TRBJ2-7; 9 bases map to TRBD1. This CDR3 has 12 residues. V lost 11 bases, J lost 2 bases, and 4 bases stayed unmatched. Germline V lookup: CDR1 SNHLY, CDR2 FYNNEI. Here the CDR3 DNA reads TGTGCCGGAGGACAGGGGCCCTACGAGCAGTACTTC. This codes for CAGGQGPYEQYF. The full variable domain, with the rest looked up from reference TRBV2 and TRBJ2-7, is EPEVTQTPSHQVTQMGQEVILRCVPISNHLYFYWYRQILGQKVEFLVSFYNNEISEKSEIFDDQFSVERPDGSNFTLKIRSTKLEDSAMYFCAGGQGPYEQYFGPGTRLTVT.

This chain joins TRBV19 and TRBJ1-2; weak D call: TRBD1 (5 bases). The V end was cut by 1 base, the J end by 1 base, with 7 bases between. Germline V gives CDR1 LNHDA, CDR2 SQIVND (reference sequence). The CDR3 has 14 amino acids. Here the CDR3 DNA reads TGTGCCAGTAGTATAGTTGGACATAACTATGGCTACACCTTC. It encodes CASSIVGHNYGYTF.

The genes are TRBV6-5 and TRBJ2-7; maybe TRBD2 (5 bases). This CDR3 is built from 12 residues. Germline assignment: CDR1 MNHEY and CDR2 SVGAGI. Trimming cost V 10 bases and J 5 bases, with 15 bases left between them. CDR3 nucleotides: TGTGCCACGCGGGCCCCCTATAACGAGCAGTACTTC. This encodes CATRAPYNEQYF.